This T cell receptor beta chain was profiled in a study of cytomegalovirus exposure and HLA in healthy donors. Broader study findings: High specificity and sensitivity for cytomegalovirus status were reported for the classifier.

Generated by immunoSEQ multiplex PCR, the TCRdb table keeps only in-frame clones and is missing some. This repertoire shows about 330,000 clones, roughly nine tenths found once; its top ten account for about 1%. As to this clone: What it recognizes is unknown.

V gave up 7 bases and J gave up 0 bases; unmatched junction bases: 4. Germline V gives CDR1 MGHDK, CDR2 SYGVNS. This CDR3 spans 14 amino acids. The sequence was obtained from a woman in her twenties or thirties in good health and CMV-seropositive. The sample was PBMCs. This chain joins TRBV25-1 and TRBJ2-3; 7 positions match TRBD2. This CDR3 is CASIPAGSTDTQYF. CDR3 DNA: TGTGCCAGCATCCCAGCGGGGAGCACAGATACGCAGTATTTT.